Shown below are 30 T cell receptor beta chains from a single sample sequenced in a study of blood T cell repertoires in COVID-19. Sequencing used immunoSEQ multiplex PCR; TCRdb keeps in-frame clones, though not all of them. The table lists 200,000 or so clones, about 85% of them singletons, with 2.1% in the top ten. Sequenced input: peripheral blood. The receptors shown here come from a man between 65 and 79 years old with active or convalescent COVID-19.

This clone was observed a few times. The chain carries TRBV1 and TRBJ1-5. TRBV1 is a listed pseudogene. CDR3 length equals 14 residues. This CDR3 reads CTSSQARDNQPQHF. The DNA of the CDR3 is TGCACCAGCAGCCAAGCGAGGGACAATCAGCCCCAGCATTTT.

The rearrangement links TRBV10-3 to TRBJ1-2; D is perhaps TRBD1 (6 bases). Germline CDR1 ENHRY, CDR2 SYGVKD. V lost 4 bases to trimming and J lost 3 bases, with 15 bases between them. The CDR3 is 15 amino acids. The CDR3 loop reads CAISAPGGKDYGYTF. DNA of the CDR3: TGTGCCATCAGTGCCCCTGGGGGCAAGGACTATGGCTACACCTTC.

This clone was counted a few times. The chain carries TRBV27 and TRBJ2-1, with 9 positions matching TRBD2. V dropped 5 bases and J dropped 7; count of bases not matched to a gene: 12. The germline gives CDR1 MNHEY, CDR2 SMNVEV (reference sequence). The CDR3 loop spans 16 amino acids. The CDR3 loop reads CASSMIAGAVGNEQFF. In nucleotides, the CDR3 is TGTGCCAGCAGTATGATAGCGGGAGCCGTCGGGAATGAGCAGTTCTTC.

The V and J genes are TRBV7-2 and TRBJ1-6; 8 nucleotides agree with TRBD1. Trimming cost V 1 base and J 10 bases; bases outside gene matches: 12. Per the germline V gene, CDR1 is SGHTA and CDR2 is FQGNSA. The CDR3 is made up of 17 amino acids. For the CDR3, the DNA is TGTGCCAGCAGCTTAGGTTCCAGGACAGGGTATGGCTCACCCCTCCACTTT. As protein: CASSLGSRTGYGSPLHF.

The J gene is TRBJ2-5, the V gene TRBV7-6, with TRBD1 identical over 7 bases. V trimming: 5 bases; J trimming: 5 bases; junction bases outside the gene matches: 11. Germline lookup yields CDR1 SGHVS and CDR2 FNYEAQ. CDR3 length: 15 amino acids. The CDR3 sequence: CASSPNRGWQETQYF. CDR3 sequence (DNA): TGTGCCAGCAGCCCGAACAGGGGATGGCAGGAGACCCAGTACTTC.

The V and J genes are TRBV7-8 and TRBJ2-2, with 7 bases lining up with TRBD2. Looked up from germline, CDR1 is SGHVS and CDR2 is FQNEAQ. With V trimmed by 5 bases and J by 7 bases, 4 bases remained unmatched. This CDR3 is built from 13 residues. In DNA form, the CDR3 reads TGTGCCAGCAGCCCGGGAGGCGGCGGGGAGCTGTTTTTT. It is translated as CASSPGGGGELFF.

The V gene is TRBV10-3, the J gene TRBJ1-1, with D possibly TRBD1 on 5 matching bases. Trimming removed 6 bases from V and 0 bases from J, with 11 bases in between. Germline V gives CDR1 ENHRY, CDR2 SYGVKD. The length of the CDR3 is 14 residues. The DNA for the CDR3 is TGTGCCATCAGCCGACTGGACATGAACACTGAAGCTTTCTTT. Its protein product is CAISRLDMNTEAFF.

The V call is TRBV20-1, the J call TRBJ2-1; maybe TRBD1 (5 bases). Germline loops: CDR1 DFQATT, CDR2 SNEGSKA (reference sequence). The CDR3 contains 10 residues. Deletions cut 4 bases from V and 9 bases from J, with 7 bases between. CDR3 sequence reads: CSAIRGEQFF. In DNA form, the CDR3 reads TGCAGTGCTATTAGGGGTGAGCAGTTCTTC.

This clone was observed a handful of times. V gene TRBV27 combines with J gene TRBJ2-1, with D possibly matching TRBD2 (6 bases). The V gene's germline CDR1 is MNHEY and CDR2 SMNVEV (reference sequence). The germline V and J ends were trimmed by 8 bases and 5 bases, with 13 bases remaining between them. This CDR3 spans 13 amino acids. CDR3 nucleotides: TGTGCCAGCCTTGGAGGGCCCAACAATGAGCAGTTCTTC. Protein sequence: CASLGGPNNEQFF.

The chain uses TRBV30 and TRBJ1-5, with 8 bases matching TRBD1. J lost 5 bases, V lost 3 bases, and 6 bases had no gene match. The CDR3 covers 14 residues. Germline CDR1 reads GTSNPN; CDR2 reads SVGIG (reference sequence). CDR3 region: CAWSAGQGHQPQHF. The CDR3 nucleotides are TGTGCCTGGAGCGCCGGACAGGGCCATCAGCCCCAGCATTTT.

This chain joins TRBV9 and TRBJ2-3; 8 nucleotides agree with TRBD2. Germline CDR1 reads SGDLS; CDR2 reads YYNGEE. CDR3 length: 14 residues. V was pared by 3 bases and J by 5 bases, with 5 bases of the junction left unmatched. The CDR3 loop reads CASSGAGVRDTQYF. The CDR3, as DNA: TGTGCCAGCAGCGGAGCGGGAGTTCGAGATACGCAGTATTTT.

The chain joins TRBV10-3 to TRBJ2-1; 7 bases line up with TRBD1. The V and J ends lost 4 bases and 0 bases, in that order; junction bases with no gene match: 9. Germline loops: CDR1 ENHRY, CDR2 SYGVKD. This CDR3 is 17 amino acids long. CDR3 loop: CAISGTGTEVSYNEQFF. The CDR3 bases are TGTGCCATCAGTGGGACCGGGACAGAAGTCTCCTACAATGAGCAGTTCTTC.

The rearrangement links TRBV7-2 to TRBJ1-2; a possible D gene is TRBD1 (5 bases). The CDR3 contains 13 residues. Germline CDR1 and CDR2: SGHTA and FQGNSA. V was pared by 4 bases and J by 5 bases, with 11 bases between. The CDR3 reads CASSSQGIYGYTF. As DNA, the CDR3 is TGTGCCAGCAGCTCCCAGGGAATATATGGCTACACCTTC.

The rearrangement uses TRBV19 and TRBJ1-4, with D tentatively TRBD1 (6 bases). Germline V gene data show CDR1 as LNHDA and CDR2 as SQIVND (reference sequence). Trimming removed 7 bases from V and 0 bases from J, with 15 bases in between. CDR3 length: 16 amino acids. CDR3 in DNA: TGTGCCAGTAAAACAGGGCTCGCCACAACTAATGAAAAACTGTTTTTT. Translating it yields CASKTGLATTNEKLFF.

The V and J genes are TRBV19 and TRBJ2-1; 9 bases line up with TRBD2. Germline CDR1 and CDR2: LNHDA and SQIVND (reference sequence). V gave up 5 bases and J gave up 3 bases; unmatched junction bases: 5. CDR3 length: 15 residues. The chain's CDR3 is CASSPSGIFYNEQFF. The CDR3 region has the DNA TGTGCCAGTAGTCCTAGCGGGATCTTCTACAATGAGCAGTTCTTC.

For this clone: Compared with germline, one end of the junction differs, possibly owing to a read error. Other DNA sequences in the same sample also yield this CDR3. The CDR3 nucleotides are TGTGCTAGCAGTCTTATAGGACAGGGCGAAGAGTACGAGCAGTACTTC. It is translated as CASSLIGQGEEYEQYF. The J gene is TRBJ2-7, the V gene TRBV27; 8 bases agree with TRBD1. Germline CDR1 and CDR2: MNHEY and SMNVEV (reference sequence). CDR3 size: 16 residues.

The chain combines TRBV19 with TRBJ2-2; 7 bases line up with TRBD1. This CDR3 has 14 amino acids. Trimming removed 5 bases from V and 2 bases from J; junction bases left unmatched: 2. The V gene's germline CDR1 is LNHDA and CDR2 SQIVND (reference sequence). The CDR3 region is CASSWDRNTGELFF. The CDR3 DNA reads as TGTGCCAGTAGTTGGGACAGAAACACCGGGGAGCTGTTTTTT.

The rearrangement joins TRBV21-1 to TRBJ1-4; the table's D gene call, TRBD1, was not cross checked with the DNA. TRBV21-1 represents a pseudogene. The CDR3 runs 16 residues. Written as DNA, the CDR3 is TGTGCCAGCAGCAACGGACAGGGGCGTCGAGGTGAAAAACTGTTTTTT. It translates to CASSNGQGRRGEKLFF.

The CDR3 nucleotides read TGTGCCAGCAGCCCCGGGAGCTCTGGGGCCAACGTCCTGACTTTC. Its protein product is CASSPGSSGANVLTF. V usage is TRBV3-1 (or the pseudogene TRBV3-2) and J usage is TRBJ2-6; tentatively, D is TRBD2 (6 bases). V was cut by 4 bases and J by 0 bases, with 7 bases left in between. CDR3 length equals 15 residues. Germline CDR1 is LGHDT and CDR2 is YNNKEL (reference sequence).

The chain employs TRBV6-2 or TRBV6-3 and TRBJ1-6; 9 bases fit TRBD1. Trimming cost V 0 bases and J 9 bases; bases outside gene matches: 6. Per germline, CDR1 MNHEY and CDR2 SVGEGT. The CDR3 length is 16 residues. The CDR3 is CASSYSTGTGSSPLHF. CDR3 DNA: TGTGCCAGCAGTTACTCCACGGGGACAGGGAGTTCACCCCTCCACTTT.

The chain joins TRBV10-3 to TRBJ2-3; D remains unclear. CDR1 is ENHRY, CDR2 SYGVKD, per germline. This CDR3 has 14 residues. V dropped 3 bases and J dropped 2 bases, with 9 bases sitting between them. The CDR3 region is CAISDGQITDTQYF. CDR3 coding DNA: TGTGCCATCAGTGATGGGCAGATCACAGATACGCAGTATTTT.

This clone occurred once. The chain combines TRBV19 with TRBJ2-7; perhaps TRBD1 as D (7 bases). The germline V gene has CDR1 LNHDA and CDR2 SQIVND (reference sequence). V gave up 1 base and J gave up 7 bases, with 17 bases separating them. The CDR3 has 15 residues. This chain's CDR3 is CASSIGHRGGREQYF. CDR3 DNA sequence: TGTGCCAGTAGTATAGGGCACAGGGGAGGTAGGGAGCAGTACTTC.

V and J are TRBV5-4 and TRBJ2-7; 11 positions match TRBD1. Germline V gene data show CDR1 as SGHNT and CDR2 as YYREEE (reference sequence). The J segment lost 7 bases and the V segment lost 3 bases, leaving 9 bases of the junction unmatched. The CDR3 loop spans 15 amino acids. CDR3: CASSSPGQGVGEQYF. CDR3 sequence (DNA): TGTGCCAGCAGCTCGCCGGGACAGGGGGTGGGTGAGCAGTACTTC.

The chain uses TRBV9 and TRBJ2-5; TRBD1 agrees at 8 bases. Germline V CDR1 and CDR2: SGDLS, YYNGEE. This CDR3 region has 15 residues. The V and J ends lost 4 bases and 4 bases, in that order; junction bases with no gene match: 9. The CDR3 DNA follows: TGTGCCAGCAGCTTCGGACAGGGACCAGGAGAGACCCAGTACTTC. Its translation is CASSFGQGPGETQYF. Looking up the rest from reference TRBV9 and TRBJ2-5 gives the full variable domain: DSGVTQTPKHLITATGQRVTLRCSPRSGDLSVYWYQQSLDQGLQFLIQYYNGEERAKGNILERFSAQQFPDLHSELNLSSLELGDSALYFCASSFGQGPGETQYFGPGTRLLVL.

This clone was detected once. This rearrangement joins TRBV30 to TRBJ2-5, with D possibly being TRBD2 (6 bases). With 0 bases removed from V and 4 bases from J, the gap between germline ends came to 9 bases. CDR1 and CDR2 from the germline V gene are GTSNPN and SVGIG (reference sequence). The CDR3 has 13 amino acids. The CDR3: CAWSVGRRETQYF. The CDR3 nucleotides are TGTGCCTGGAGTGTAGGGAGGAGAGAGACCCAGTACTTC.

This clone has more than one count but fewer than ten. The genes are TRBV6-5 and TRBJ1-2; 8 bases agree with TRBD1. Looked up from germline, CDR1 is MNHEY and CDR2 is SVGAGI. This CDR3 comprises 14 residues. V trimming: 5 bases; J trimming: 3 bases; junction bases outside the gene matches: 5. CDR3 residues: CASSTGGGYYGYTF. The CDR3 DNA is TGTGCCAGCAGTACAGGGGGAGGGTACTATGGCTACACCTTC.

The chain joins TRBV24-1 to TRBJ2-7; D unclear. Looked up from germline, CDR1 is KGHDR and CDR2 is SFDVKD. V lost 7 bases and J lost 6, with 9 bases in between. The CDR3 is 11 residues long. CDR3 nucleotides: TGTGCCACCAGCCAGTCGGGCGAGCAGTACTTC. Its translation: CATSQSGEQYF.

The V call is TRBV15, the J call TRBJ2-5, with D possibly matching TRBD2 (6 bases). The CDR3 runs 14 residues. V shed 5 bases and J shed 6 bases, with 16 bases lying between them. CDR1 is LNHNV and CDR2 is YYDKDF in the germline V gene (reference sequence). The CDR3 loop is CATSSQRAEKTQYF. The CDR3 DNA reads as TGTGCCACCAGCTCTCAGCGGGCGGAAAAGACCCAGTACTTC.

This chain links TRBV7-8 with TRBJ1-2; D is unclear. Germline V gene data show CDR1 as SGHVS and CDR2 as FQNEAQ. V lost 11 bases and J 6 bases, leaving 16 bases between the germline ends. The CDR3 is made up of 12 amino acids. CDR3 protein: CALRAPGDGYTF. DNA of the CDR3: TGTGCCCTCCGAGCACCCGGTGATGGCTACACCTTC. The complete variable domain, with remaining parts taken from reference TRBV7-8 and TRBJ1-2, reads GAGVSQSPRYKVAKRGQDVALRCDPISGHVSLFWYQQALGQGPEFLTYFQNEAQLDKSGLPSDRFFAERPEGSVSTLKIQRTQQEDSAVYLCALRAPGDGYTFGSGTRLTVV.

The chain recombines TRBV27 with TRBJ1-5, with D possibly matching TRBD1 (6 bases). The V and J ends lost 6 bases and 4 bases respectively, with 16 bases between them. The CDR3 runs 15 residues. The germline CDR1 and CDR2 sequences are MNHEY and SMNVEV (reference sequence). DNA for the CDR3: TGTGCCAGCAGACAAGGGGGTATAAGGAATCAGCCCCAGCATTTT. Translation: CASRQGGIRNQPQHF.